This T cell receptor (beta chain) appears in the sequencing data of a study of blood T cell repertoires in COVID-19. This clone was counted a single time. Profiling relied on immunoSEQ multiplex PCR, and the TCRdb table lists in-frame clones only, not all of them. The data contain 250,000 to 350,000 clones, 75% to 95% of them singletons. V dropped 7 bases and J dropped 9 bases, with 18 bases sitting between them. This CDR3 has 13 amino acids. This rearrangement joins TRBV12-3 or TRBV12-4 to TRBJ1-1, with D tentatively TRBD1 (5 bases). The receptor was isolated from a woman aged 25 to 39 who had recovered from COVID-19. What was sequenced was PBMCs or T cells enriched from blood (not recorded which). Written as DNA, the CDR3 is TGTGCCAGCAAAACACAGGCGAACTTACAAGCTTTCTTT. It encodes CASKTQANLQAFF.